The rows below give T cell receptor beta chains drawn from one sample of a study of response to subunit inactivated influenza vaccine. MiXCR, applied by TCRdb to the RT-PCR reads, yields one record per CDR3 protein. The table lists 650,000 to 850,000 distinct CDR3 sequences, roughly 13% of them singletons. The material was PBMCs from blood, obtained about 14 days before vaccination. Receptors were obtained from a man aged 50 to 59 who received an inactivated influenza vaccine. Each CDR3 is given without its conserved first and last residue. The order of the fields is CDR3 length, V gene, J gene, CDR3 protein.

>13|TRBV6-4|TRBJ2-1
ASSGHGAPYNEQF
>16|TRBV4-3|TRBJ2-2
ASSLTSPSGGVRGELF
>12|TRBV28|TRBJ2-7
ASSSIQGGGEQY
>12|TRBV5-1|TRBJ2-5
ASRTGELRETQY
>16|TRBV15|TRBJ2-6
ATSRDGRLAPGANVLT
>12|TRBV10-3|TRBJ2-4
AIIWWGTKNIQY
>12|TRBV11-2|TRBJ1-4
ASSYSRSNEKLF
>12|TRBV10-3|TRBJ2-7
AISGGRGGYEQY
>12|TRBV20-1|TRBJ2-5
SARGQRASGTQY
>13|TRBV24-1|TRBJ2-3
ATSRDASSTDTQY
>12|TRBV20-1|TRBJ2-3
SAAAELPPDTQY
>15|TRBV7-9|TRBJ2-2
ASSWTSGRMHTGELF
>12|TRBV20-1|TRBJ2-3
SATPQGLTDTQY
>15|TRBV11-2|TRBJ2-2
ASSLDPGLVGTGELF
>14|TRBV7-2|TRBJ1-5
ASSLSTGVSNQPQH
>11|TRBV2|TRBJ2-2
ASSELSSGELF
>12|TRBV7-9|TRBJ2-1
ASSLVWGANEQF
>11|TRBV7-8|TRBJ1-1
ASSLKGDTEAF
>13|TRBV28|TRBJ2-5
ASSPPPQGIKTQY
>15|TRBV7-8|TRBJ2-7
ASSTNPTGPLSYEQY
>11|TRBV11-2|TRBJ1-1
ASSPSRGAEAF
>12|TRBV20-1|TRBJ2-2
SARGTANLEELF
>14|TRBV24-1|TRBJ2-7
ATSEGPAGMNYEQY
>10|TRBV20-1|TRBJ1-3
SVPFSGNTIY
>14|TRBV5-1|TRBJ2-2
ASSVPGLDRTGELF
>12|TRBV2|TRBJ2-3
ATVWFSNTDTQY
>14|TRBV7-8|TRBJ2-7
ASSPMGQGVGYEQY
>12|TRBV20-1|TRBJ2-3
SGGQGSGTDTQY
>14|TRBV13|TRBJ1-2
ASSLFYRTGGDGYT
>12|TRBV12-3/TRBV12-4|TRBJ2-3
ASSYRTSTDTQY
>11|TRBV29-1|TRBJ1-1
SVQVGLNTEAF
>15|TRBV27|TRBJ2-5
ASSLGMAGGPRETQY
>14|TRBV4-2|TRBJ1-5
ASSQDGGAWNQPQH
>16|TRBV24-1|TRBJ1-5
ATSPGTGGTYSNQPQH
>12|TRBV12-3/TRBV12-4|TRBJ2-1
ASSLASALGEQF
>11|TRBV29-1|TRBJ2-5
SVSDSLKETQY
>13|TRBV7-9|TRBJ2-1
ASSFLGGSYNEQF
>12|TRBV5-1|TRBJ1-6
ASSPDNMDSPLH
>13|TRBV28|TRBJ2-7
ASSLRVGASGEQY
>13|TRBV12-3/TRBV12-4|TRBJ1-1
ASSLRGGGNTEAF
>11|TRBV5-8|TRBJ2-2
AERGRGTGELF
>14|TRBV5-4|TRBJ2-3
ASSLAAGGLTDTQY
>13|TRBV19|TRBJ1-1
ASTARTGRRIEAF
>11|TRBV20-1|TRBJ2-5
SARGLVQETQY
>11|TRBV7-9|TRBJ2-5
ASSFRAAETQY
>10|TRBV20-1|TRBJ2-7
SAAQGAREQY
>11|TRBV7-9|TRBJ1-2
ASTSGTGSGYT
>12|TRBV4-1|TRBJ2-7
ASSQDFSSYEQY
>11|TRBV7-9|TRBJ2-3
ASSQTQGDTQY
>16|TRBV11-1|TRBJ2-6
ASSLIGTGRSGANVLT
>12|TRBV12-3/TRBV12-4|TRBJ2-2
ASRIGDSSGELF
>12|TRBV7-9|TRBJ2-7
ASSLVDPGYEQY
>13|TRBV10-3|TRBJ2-1
AISPSGDSYNEQF
>12|TRBV12-3/TRBV12-4|TRBJ1-5
ASSFGGSDQPQH
>11|TRBV27|TRBJ2-1
ASSGTGSLTQF
>15|TRBV12-3/TRBV12-4|TRBJ1-6
ASSPIQGERWNSPLH
>11|TRBV28|TRBJ2-1
ASTRVGGLVQF
>9|TRBV20-1|TRBJ1-2
SVPEGYGYT
>12|TRBV20-1|TRBJ2-7
SASALGQVHEQY